The clone carrying this T cell receptor beta chain was found a few times. Its specificity is not known. This sample stems from a study of response to subunit inactivated influenza vaccine. Study findings and constraints: The authors suggested that every seasonal influenza vaccination recruits few new T cells.

There are 14 residues in the CDR3. Germline V gives CDR1 LNHNV, CDR2 YYDKDF (reference sequence). The V end was cut by 0 bases, the J end by 4 bases, with 10 bases between. TCRdb called the RT-PCR reads again in MiXCR, with one record for every CDR3 protein. In the table there are more than 600,000 distinct CDR3 sequences, around a sixth of which are singletons. The chain has TRBV15 and TRBJ2-7; maybe TRBD2 (5 bases). Here the sequenced sample was PBMCs from blood, taken 4 to 6 days after vaccination. This receptor was obtained from a man aged 50 to 59 who received an inactivated influenza vaccine. The CDR3 nucleotides read TGTGCCACCAGCAGAGATTCTGGCGGGTACGAGCAGTACTTC. Translated, it gives CATSRDSGGYEQYF.